This TCR beta chain came from a study of cytomegalovirus exposure and HLA in healthy donors. The PCR employed 60 Vbeta primers together with 13 Jbeta primers. Measured with immunoSEQ multiplex PCR; TCRdb has only the in-frame clones, and not every one. The sample lists tens of thousands of clones, over 60% occurring once. Overall study results and limits: Most observed TCR sequences were rare, whereas some public TCRs were detected in many donors. The study recorded over 150 TCR beta chains that were cytomegalovirus-associated.

The CDR3 covers 15 residues. Germline CDR1 is SNHLY and CDR2 is FYNNEI. The J segment lost 5 bases and the V segment lost 5 bases, leaving 9 bases of the junction unmatched. The sample holds a few counts of this clone. Antigen unknown. This TCR derives from a woman aged 40 to 50 in good health and CMV-seropositive. The chain joins TRBV2 to TRBJ2-7, with 10 bases identical to TRBD1. The material sequenced was PBMCs. The CDR3 here is CASSPTGTGVDEQYF. The CDR3 DNA is TGTGCCAGCAGTCCAACCGGGACAGGGGTCGACGAGCAGTACTTC.